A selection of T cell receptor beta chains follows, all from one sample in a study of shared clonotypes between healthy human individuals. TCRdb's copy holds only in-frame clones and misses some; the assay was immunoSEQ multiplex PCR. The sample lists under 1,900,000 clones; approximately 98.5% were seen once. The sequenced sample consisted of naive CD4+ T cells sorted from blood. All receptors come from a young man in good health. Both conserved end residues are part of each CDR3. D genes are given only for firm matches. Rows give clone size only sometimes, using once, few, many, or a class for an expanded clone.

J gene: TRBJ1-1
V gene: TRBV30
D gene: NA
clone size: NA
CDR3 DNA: TGTGCCTGGAGTGCCTCAGACAGCGGCTGTTTCTTT
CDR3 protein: CAWSASDSGCFF

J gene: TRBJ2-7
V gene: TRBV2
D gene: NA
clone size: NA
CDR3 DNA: TGTGCCAGCAGTCAACAAGGAAGTAGCTCCTACGAGCAGTACTTC
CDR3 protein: CASSQQGSSSYEQYF

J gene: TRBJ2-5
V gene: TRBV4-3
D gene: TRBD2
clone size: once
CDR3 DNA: TGCGCCAGCAGCCAAGATCTCCCTAGCGGAAAAGAGACCCAGTACTTC
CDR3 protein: CASSQDLPSGKETQYF

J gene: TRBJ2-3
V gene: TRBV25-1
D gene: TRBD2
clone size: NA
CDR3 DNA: TGTGCCAGCAGTGAACGACTAGCGGCCTTGATGACAGATACGCAGTATTTT
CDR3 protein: CASSERLAALMTDTQYF

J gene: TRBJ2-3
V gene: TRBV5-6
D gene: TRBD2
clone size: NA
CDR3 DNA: TGTGCCAGCAGGCAGCGGGGGGAGACAGATACGCAGTATTTT
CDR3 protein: CASRQRGETDTQYF

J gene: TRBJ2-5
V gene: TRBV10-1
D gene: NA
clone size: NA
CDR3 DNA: TGCGCCAGCAGTGAGTCCGCCGGGACGAACTCCCAAGAGACCCAGTACTTC
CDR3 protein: CASSESAGTNSQETQYF

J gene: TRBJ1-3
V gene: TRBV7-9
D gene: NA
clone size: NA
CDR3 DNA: TGTGCCAGCAGCTTCGCTGGGGCAGACACCATATATTTT
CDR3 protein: CASSFAGADTIYF

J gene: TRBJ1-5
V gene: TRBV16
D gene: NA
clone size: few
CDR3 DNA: TGTGCCAGCAGCCAATCGGCGAGCAGCTATCAGCCCCAGCATTTT
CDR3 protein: CASSQSASSYQPQHF

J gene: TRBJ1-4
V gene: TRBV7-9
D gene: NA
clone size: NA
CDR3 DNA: TGTGCCAGCAGCTTAGGTAGACAGCCCGTAGGGCATGAAAAACTGTTTTTT
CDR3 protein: CASSLGRQPVGHEKLFF

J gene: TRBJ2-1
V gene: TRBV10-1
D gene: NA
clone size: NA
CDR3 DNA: TGCGCCAGCAGTGAGTCTTCTAACTCCTACAATGAGCAGTTCTTC
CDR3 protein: CASSESSNSYNEQFF

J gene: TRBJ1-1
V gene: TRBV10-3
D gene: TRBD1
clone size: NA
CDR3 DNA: TGTGCCATCGGGGGACAGGCAACGAACACTGAAGCTTTCTTT
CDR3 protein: CAIGGQATNTEAFF

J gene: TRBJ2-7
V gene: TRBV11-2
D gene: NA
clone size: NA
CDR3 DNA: TGTGCCAGCAGCTTAATGTCGGGTCGGTCCTACGAGCAGTACTTC
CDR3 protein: CASSLMSGRSYEQYF

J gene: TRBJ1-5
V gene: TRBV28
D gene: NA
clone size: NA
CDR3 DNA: TGTGCCAGCAGCATCTTATCGCAGCCCCAGCATTTT
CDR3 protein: CASSILSQPQHF

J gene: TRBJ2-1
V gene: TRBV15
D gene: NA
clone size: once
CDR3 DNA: TGTGCCACCAGCAGAGATCATATTAATGAGCAGTTCTTC
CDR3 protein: CATSRDHINEQFF

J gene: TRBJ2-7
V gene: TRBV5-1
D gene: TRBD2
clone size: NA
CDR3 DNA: TGCGCCAGCAGCCCGGAGGGACTAGCGGGATTCGAGCAGTACTTC
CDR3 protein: CASSPEGLAGFEQYF

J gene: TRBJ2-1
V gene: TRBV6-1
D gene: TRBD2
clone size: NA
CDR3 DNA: TGTGCCAGCAGTGCGCGGGACTACCATGAGCAGTTCTTC
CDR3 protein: CASSARDYHEQFF

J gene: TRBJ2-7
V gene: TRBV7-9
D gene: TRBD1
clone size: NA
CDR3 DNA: TGTGCCAGCGAGGACAGGGCCTACGAGCAGTACTTC
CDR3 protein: CASEDRAYEQYF

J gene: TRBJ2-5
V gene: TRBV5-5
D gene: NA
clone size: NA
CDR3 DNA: TGTGCCAGCAGCTTGTCTGGCGTTGAAGAGACCCAGTACTTC
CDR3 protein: CASSLSGVEETQYF

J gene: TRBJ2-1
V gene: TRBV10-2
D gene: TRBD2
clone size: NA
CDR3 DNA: TGCGCCAGCAGTGAGCGCCTAGGGACTAGTACTGGGAATGAGCAGTTCTTC
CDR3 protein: CASSERLGTSTGNEQFF

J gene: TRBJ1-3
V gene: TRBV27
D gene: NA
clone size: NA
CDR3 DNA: TGTGCCAGCGGTCAGAGCTCTGGAAACACCATATATTTT
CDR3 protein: CASGQSSGNTIYF

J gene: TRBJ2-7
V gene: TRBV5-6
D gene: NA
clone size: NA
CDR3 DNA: TGTGCCAGCAGCTCCAGACCAGAATTACCCTACGAGCAGTACTTC
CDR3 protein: CASSSRPELPYEQYF

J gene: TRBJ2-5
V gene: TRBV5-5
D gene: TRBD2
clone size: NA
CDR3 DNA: TGTGCCAGCAGCTTGCAGACTAGCGGGAGGGCATGGGAGACCCAGTACTTC
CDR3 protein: CASSLQTSGRAWETQYF

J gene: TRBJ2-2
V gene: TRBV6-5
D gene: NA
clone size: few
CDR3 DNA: TGTGCCAGCAGTTACCGGGCCGGGGAGCTGTTTTTT
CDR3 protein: CASSYRAGELFF

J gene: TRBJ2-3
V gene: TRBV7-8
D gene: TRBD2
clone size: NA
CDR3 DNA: TGTGCCAGCAGCCCCGGGAGGGATACGCAGTATTTT
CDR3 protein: CASSPGRDTQYF

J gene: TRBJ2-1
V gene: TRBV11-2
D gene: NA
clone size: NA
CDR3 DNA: TGTGCCAGCAGTACTTATGCCGGGACTTCTTACAATGAGCAGTTCTTC
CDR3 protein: CASSTYAGTSYNEQFF

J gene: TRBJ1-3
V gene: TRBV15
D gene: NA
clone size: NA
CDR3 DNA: TGTGCCACCAGCAGAGACGCCAGATCAGGAAACACCATATATTTT
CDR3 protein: CATSRDARSGNTIYF

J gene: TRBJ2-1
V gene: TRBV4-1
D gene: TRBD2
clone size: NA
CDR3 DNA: TGCGCCAGCAGCCAGATGTATAGGACTAGCGGCCTCAATGAGCAGTTCTTC
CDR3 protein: CASSQMYRTSGLNEQFF

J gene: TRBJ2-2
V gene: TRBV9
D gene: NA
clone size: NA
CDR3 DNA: TGTGCCAGCAGCGCGCTAGCCCGCCTCTTCACCGGGGAGCTGTTTTTT
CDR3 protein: CASSALARLFTGELFF

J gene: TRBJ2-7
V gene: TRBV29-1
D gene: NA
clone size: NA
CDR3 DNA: TGCAGCGTTAGTGGGAGGTTTCGGAGGGAGCAGTACTTC
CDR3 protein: CSVSGRFRREQYF

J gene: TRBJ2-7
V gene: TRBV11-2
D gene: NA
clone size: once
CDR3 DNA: TGTGCCAGCAGGCCCCTCCCAACCTACGAGCAGTACTTC
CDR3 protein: CASRPLPTYEQYF

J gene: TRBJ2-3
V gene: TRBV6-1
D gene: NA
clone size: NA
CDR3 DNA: TGTGCCAGCAGCAGATCCCACAGGGTCGACTATACGCAGTATTTT
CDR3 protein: CASSRSHRVDYTQYF

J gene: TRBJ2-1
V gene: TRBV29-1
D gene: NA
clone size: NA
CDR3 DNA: TGCAGCGTCACCTGGACAGTTGGAGATGAGCAGTTCTTC
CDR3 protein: CSVTWTVGDEQFF

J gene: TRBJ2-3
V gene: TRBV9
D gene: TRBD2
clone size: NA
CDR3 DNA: TGTGCCAGCAGCGTAGCCAGCGGGGGCGTTGGAGATACGCAGTATTTT
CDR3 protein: CASSVASGGVGDTQYF

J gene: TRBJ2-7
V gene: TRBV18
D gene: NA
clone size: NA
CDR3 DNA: TGTGCCAGCTCACCCCCCTCACAGTACGAGCAGTACTTC
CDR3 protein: CASSPPSQYEQYF

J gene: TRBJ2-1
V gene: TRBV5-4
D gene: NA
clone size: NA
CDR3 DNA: TGTGCCAGCAGCTTGCTTATGGGGATAGGATACAATGAGCAGTTCTTC
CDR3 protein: CASSLLMGIGYNEQFF

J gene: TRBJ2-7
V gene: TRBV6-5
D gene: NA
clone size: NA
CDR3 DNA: TGTGCCAGCAGTTACTCGAATCCAGGGCAGTCCGAGCAGTACTTC
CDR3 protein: CASSYSNPGQSEQYF

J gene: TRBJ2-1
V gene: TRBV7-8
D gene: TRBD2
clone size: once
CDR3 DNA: TGTGCCAGCAGTAGAGGCTTAGCCTTAGCGGGAGGCCACAATGAGCAGTTCTTC
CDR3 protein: CASSRGLALAGGHNEQFF

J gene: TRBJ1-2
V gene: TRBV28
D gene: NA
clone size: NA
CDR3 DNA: TGTGCCAGCCGCCCGGGCATAAGCCTATATGGCTACACCTTC
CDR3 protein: CASRPGISLYGYTF

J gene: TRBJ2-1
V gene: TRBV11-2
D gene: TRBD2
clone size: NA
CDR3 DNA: TGTGCCAGCAGCCAGAATAGCGGGGGCTACAATGAGCAGTTCTTC
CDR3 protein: CASSQNSGGYNEQFF

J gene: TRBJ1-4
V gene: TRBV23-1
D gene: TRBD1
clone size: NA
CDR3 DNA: TGCGCCAGCAGTCAATCTACACCCGTCCAGGGGGGAGCAACTAATGAAAAACTGTTTTTT
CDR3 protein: CASSQSTPVQGGATNEKLFF

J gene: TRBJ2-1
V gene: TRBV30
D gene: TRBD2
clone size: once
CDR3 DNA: TGTGCCTGGACTAGCGGGAGTCCTGAGCAGTTCTTC
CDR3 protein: CAWTSGSPEQFF

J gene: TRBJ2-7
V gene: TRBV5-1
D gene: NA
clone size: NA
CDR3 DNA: TGCGCCAGCAGCTTCCGGGAAGGCTACGAGCAGTACTTC
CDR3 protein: CASSFREGYEQYF

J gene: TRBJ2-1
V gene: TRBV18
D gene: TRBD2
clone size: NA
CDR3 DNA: TGTGCCAGCTCACCACTAGCGGGAACTTACAATGAGCAGTTCTTC
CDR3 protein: CASSPLAGTYNEQFF

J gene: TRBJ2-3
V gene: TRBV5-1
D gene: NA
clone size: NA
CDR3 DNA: TGCGCCAGCAGCTTGGAGGGCAGTTCAGATACGCAGTATTTT
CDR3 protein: CASSLEGSSDTQYF

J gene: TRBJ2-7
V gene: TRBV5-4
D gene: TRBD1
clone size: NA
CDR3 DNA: TGTGCCAGCAGCTCCCCCGGGACAGGGGTTTCCGAGCAGTACTTC
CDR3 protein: CASSSPGTGVSEQYF

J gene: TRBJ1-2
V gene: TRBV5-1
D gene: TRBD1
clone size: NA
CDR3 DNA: TGCGCCAGCAGCTTGGTTGCGGACAGGGGGTACGGCTACACCTTC
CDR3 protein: CASSLVADRGYGYTF

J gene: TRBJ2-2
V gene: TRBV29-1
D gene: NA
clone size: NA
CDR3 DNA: TGCAGCGTTGGGGCAGGGAGTCTGTTTTTT
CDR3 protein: CSVGAGSLFF

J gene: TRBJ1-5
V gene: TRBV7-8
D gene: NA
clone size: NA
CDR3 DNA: TGTGCCAGCAGCTGGAACCGGGACAGCAATCAGCCCCAGCATTTT
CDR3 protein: CASSWNRDSNQPQHF

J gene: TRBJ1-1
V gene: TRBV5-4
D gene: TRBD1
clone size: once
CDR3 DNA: TGTGCCAGCAGCCTCCCGACAGGGAGGACTGAAGCTTTCTTT
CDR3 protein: CASSLPTGRTEAFF

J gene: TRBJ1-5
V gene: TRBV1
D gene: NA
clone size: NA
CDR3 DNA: TGCACCAGCAGCCAAGATCGGAGAAGCAATCAGCCCCAGCATTTT
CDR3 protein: CTSSQDRRSNQPQHF

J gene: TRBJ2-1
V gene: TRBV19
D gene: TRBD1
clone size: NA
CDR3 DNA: TGTGCCACCACCCCCGGGACAGGGGCGGGGAGTGAGCAGTTCTTC
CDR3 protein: CATTPGTGAGSEQFF

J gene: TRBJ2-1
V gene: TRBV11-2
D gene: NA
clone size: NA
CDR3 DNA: TGTGCCAGCAGCCCTATCCGGGGGGCGCGGGAGCAGTTCTTC
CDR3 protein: CASSPIRGAREQFF

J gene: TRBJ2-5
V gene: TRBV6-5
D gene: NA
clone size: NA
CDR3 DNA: TGTGCCAGCAGTGTAACCAGAGGGATGGAGACCCAGTACTTC
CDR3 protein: CASSVTRGMETQYF

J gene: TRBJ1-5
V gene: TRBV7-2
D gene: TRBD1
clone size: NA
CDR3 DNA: TGTGCCAGCAGCCTCCGGACAGGGGGGTTTAAGTATCAGCCCCAGCATTTT
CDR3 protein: CASSLRTGGFKYQPQHF

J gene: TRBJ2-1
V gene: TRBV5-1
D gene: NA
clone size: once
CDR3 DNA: TGCGCCAGCAGCTTGGGACAGATCCTGCTCAATGAGCAGTTCTTC
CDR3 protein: CASSLGQILLNEQFF

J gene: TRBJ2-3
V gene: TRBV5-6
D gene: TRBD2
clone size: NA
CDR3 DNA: TGTGCCAGCAGCTTGGATAGCGGGAGTGGGACAGATACGCAGTATTTT
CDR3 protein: CASSLDSGSGTDTQYF

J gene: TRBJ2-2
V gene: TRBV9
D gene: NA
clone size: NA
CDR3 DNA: TGTGCCAGCAGCCCGAAGACGGCCGGGGAGCTGTTTTTT
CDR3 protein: CASSPKTAGELFF

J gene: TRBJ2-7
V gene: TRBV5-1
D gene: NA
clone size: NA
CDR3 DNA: TGCGCCAGCAGCTTCCGGGACGGAGTCTACGAGCAGTACTTC
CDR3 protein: CASSFRDGVYEQYF

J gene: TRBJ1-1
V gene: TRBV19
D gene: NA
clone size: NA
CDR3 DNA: TGTGCCAGTAGCGCCTCGGCTTTCCTCCTCTTAAGTGGGACTGAAGCTTTCTTT
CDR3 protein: CASSASAFLLLSGTEAFF

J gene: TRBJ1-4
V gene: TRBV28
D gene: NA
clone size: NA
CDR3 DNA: TGTGCCAGCTCACAGGAAAATGAAAAACTGTTTTTT
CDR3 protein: CASSQENEKLFF